These T cell receptor beta chains were read from a single sample in a study of T-cell reconstitution after alpha-beta-depleted transplantation in children. A single record per CDR3 protein comes from TCRdb applying MiXCR to the PCR reads. Seen here are 600,000 to 700,000 distinct CDR3 sequences, 16% observed once, and the top ten hold approximately 1%. The specimen was PBMCs from the stem cell graft donor, collected from the stem cell graft. The receptor set was obtained from a human donor who donated a stem cell graft to a child with acute myeloid leukemia. CDR3s include the opening cysteine and the closing phenylalanine or tryptophan. D genes are given only for firm matches. Some rows mark clone size as missing; the rest say once, few, many or name a class of expanded clone.

V: TRBV20-1
size: .
D: .
J: TRBJ1-5
CDR3: CSASRPGSENQPQHF
DNA: TGCAGTGCTAGCCGCCCAGGGAGCGAGAATCAGCCCCAGCATTTT

V: TRBV6-5
size: .
D: .
J: TRBJ2-1
CDR3: CASSADNDEQFF
DNA: TGTGCCAGCAGTGCCGACAATGACGAGCAGTTCTTC

V: TRBV20-1
size: few
D: TRBD1
J: TRBJ1-2
CDR3: CSARKLQTGVYGYTF
DNA: TGCAGTGCTAGAAAACTTCAGACAGGGGTCTATGGCTACACCTTC

V: TRBV29-1
size: few
D: .
J: TRBJ1-1
CDR3: CSVKGYAPEAFF
DNA: TGCAGCGTAAAGGGGTATGCTCCAGAAGCTTTCTTT

V: TRBV20-1
size: many
D: TRBD2
J: TRBJ2-5
CDR3: CSAPRARTREGPEETQYF
DNA: TGCAGTGCTCCAAGGGCCAGAACCAGGGAGGGACCCGAAGAGACCCAGTACTTC

V: TRBV6-5
size: many
D: TRBD1
J: TRBJ1-6
CDR3: CASSYLNRGQPLHF
DNA: TGTGCCAGCAGTTACCTTAACAGGGGACAGCCCCTCCACTTT

V: TRBV12-3/TRBV12-4
size: .
D: TRBD2
J: TRBJ2-7
CDR3: CASSLGTSNPYEQYF
DNA: TGTGCCAGCAGTCTCGGGACTAGCAACCCCTACGAGCAGTACTTC

V: TRBV20-1
size: many
D: .
J: TRBJ2-1
CDR3: CSANQEANEQFF
DNA: TGCAGTGCTAACCAGGAGGCAAATGAGCAGTTCTTC

V: TRBV7-2
size: few
D: TRBD1
J: TRBJ1-1
CDR3: CASSLNPGGGTEAFF
DNA: TGTGCCAGCAGCTTAAACCCAGGGGGGGGGACTGAAGCTTTCTTT

V: TRBV7-2
size: few
D: .
J: TRBJ2-7
CDR3: CASSPQVGGGLSYEQYF
DNA: TGTGCCAGCAGCCCCCAAGTCGGCGGCGGGCTCTCCTACGAGCAGTACTTC

V: TRBV20-1
size: many
D: TRBD1
J: TRBJ1-2
CDR3: CSADRGGGGGYTF
DNA: TGCAGTGCCGACAGGGGCGGGGGGGGCGGCTACACCTTC

V: TRBV20-1
size: many
D: TRBD2
J: TRBJ2-7
CDR3: CSARPRGTSGFYEQYF
DNA: TGCAGTGCTAGACCAAGAGGGACTAGCGGTTTTTACGAGCAGTACTTC

V: TRBV12-3/TRBV12-4
size: many
D: .
J: TRBJ2-3
CDR3: CASSRDKPSTDTQYF
DNA: TGTGCCAGCAGTAGAGACAAGCCTAGCACAGATACGCAGTATTTT

V: TRBV15
size: once
D: .
J: TRBJ2-4
CDR3: CATSRAQPGANKNIQYF
DNA: TGTGCCACCAGCAGAGCCCAACCCGGGGCCAACAAAAACATTCAGTACTTC

V: TRBV7-3
size: .
D: .
J: TRBJ2-1
CDR3: CASAGTGRNEQFF
DNA: TGTGCCAGTGCCGGGACTGGAAGAAATGAGCAGTTCTTC

V: TRBV12-3/TRBV12-4
size: many
D: .
J: TRBJ1-5
CDR3: CASSLGVMQPQHF
DNA: TGTGCCAGCAGTTTAGGAGTAATGCAGCCCCAGCATTTT

V: TRBV12-3/TRBV12-4
size: many
D: .
J: TRBJ2-3
CDR3: CASSLPGDTQYF
DNA: TGTGCCAGCAGTCTGCCAGGAGATACGCAGTATTTT

V: TRBV4-2
size: .
D: .
J: TRBJ2-5
CDR3: CASSQPGLKETQYF
DNA: TGTGCCAGCAGCCAACCTGGACTAAAAGAGACCCAGTACTTC

V: TRBV4-3
size: few
D: TRBD1
J: TRBJ1-1
CDR3: CASSPGQEGYTEAFF
DNA: TGCGCCAGCAGCCCCGGACAGGAGGGATACACTGAAGCTTTCTTT

V: TRBV3-1
size: .
D: TRBD1
J: TRBJ2-5
CDR3: CASSLADRAPQETQYF
DNA: TGTGCCAGCAGCCTAGCCGACAGGGCCCCCCAAGAGACCCAGTACTTC

V: TRBV5-6
size: few
D: .
J: TRBJ1-5
CDR3: CASSLAGRKDQPQHF
DNA: TGTGCCAGCAGCTTGGCCGGGAGAAAGGATCAGCCCCAGCATTTT

V: TRBV5-1
size: few
D: .
J: TRBJ2-3
CDR3: CASSETGEGSDTQYF
DNA: TGCGCCAGCAGCGAGACAGGGGAGGGCTCAGATACGCAGTATTTT

V: TRBV28
size: many
D: .
J: TRBJ1-3
CDR3: CASSWTDRNTIYF
DNA: TGTGCCAGCAGTTGGACTGACCGAAACACCATATATTTT

V: TRBV20-1
size: .
D: .
J: TRBJ1-1
CDR3: CSARDLPLEAEAFF
DNA: TGCAGTGCTAGAGATCTACCCTTGGAGGCTGAAGCTTTCTTT

V: TRBV29-1
size: many
D: TRBD1
J: TRBJ2-3
CDR3: CSVDRGTDTQYF
DNA: TGCAGCGTCGACAGGGGCACAGATACGCAGTATTTT

V: TRBV7-9
size: few
D: .
J: TRBJ2-2
CDR3: CASSLLSGGWPGELFF
DNA: TGTGCCAGCAGCTTACTGTCCGGTGGGTGGCCCGGGGAGCTGTTTTTT

V: TRBV5-1
size: few
D: .
J: TRBJ1-2
CDR3: CASSPDRPNYGYTF
DNA: TGCGCCAGCAGCCCTGACAGGCCTAACTATGGCTACACCTTC

V: TRBV20-1
size: many
D: .
J: TRBJ1-6
CDR3: CSAREGDYNSPLHF
DNA: TGCAGTGCTAGAGAAGGGGACTATAATTCACCCCTCCACTTT